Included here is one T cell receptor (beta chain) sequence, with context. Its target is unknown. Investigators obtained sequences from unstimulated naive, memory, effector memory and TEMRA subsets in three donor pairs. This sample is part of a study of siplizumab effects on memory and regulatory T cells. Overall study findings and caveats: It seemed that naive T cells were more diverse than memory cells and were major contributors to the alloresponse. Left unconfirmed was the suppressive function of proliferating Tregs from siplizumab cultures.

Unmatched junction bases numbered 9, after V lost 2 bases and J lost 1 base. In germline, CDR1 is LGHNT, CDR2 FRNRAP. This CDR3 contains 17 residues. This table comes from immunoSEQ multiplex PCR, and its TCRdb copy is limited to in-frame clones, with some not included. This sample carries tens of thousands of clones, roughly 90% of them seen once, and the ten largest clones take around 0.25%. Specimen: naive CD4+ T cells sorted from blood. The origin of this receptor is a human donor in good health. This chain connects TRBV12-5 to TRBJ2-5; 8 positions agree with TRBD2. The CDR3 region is CASGLSWRGALQETQYF. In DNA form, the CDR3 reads TGTGCTAGTGGTTTGTCTTGGCGGGGGGCGCTCCAAGAGACCCAGTACTTC.